A selection of T cell receptor beta chains follows, all from one sample in a study of cytomegalovirus exposure and HLA in healthy donors. Clones were sequenced by immunoSEQ multiplex PCR, and TCRdb holds only the in-frame ones, with some missing. This sample yields around 150,000 clones, of which 60% to 85% are seen a single time; 2.5% to 3.5% belongs to the top ten. Sequencing was carried out using PBMCs. These receptors were taken from a male donor in good health and CMV-seronegative. Each CDR3 is given with its conserved first and last residue. D genes are given only for firm matches. Some rows mark clone size as missing; the rest say once, few, many or name a class of expanded clone.

clone_size,v_call,d_call,j_call,cdr3_nt,cdr3_aa
NA,TRBV19,NA,TRBJ2-7,TGTGCCAGTTCGGGACACCCCTACGAGCAGTACTTC,CASSGHPYEQYF
NA,TRBV5-6,TRBD1,TRBJ1-2,TGTGCCAGCACCATCGTCGGGACAGCTCTTCTTGGCTACCCCTTC,CASTIVGTALLGYPF
NA,TRBV7-3,TRBD2,TRBJ2-3,TGTGCCAGCAGCTTAACCCGGGCCCAGCGGGGCCCAGATACGCAGTATTTT,CASSLTRAQRGPDTQYF
NA,TRBV9,TRBD1,TRBJ1-1,TGTGCCAGCAGCACAAACAGACAGGGCACTGAAGCTTTCTTT,CASSTNRQGTEAFF
few,TRBV11-2,NA,TRBJ2-2,TGTGCCAGCAGCTTAGATTCGGGTTACACCGGGGAGCTGTTTTTT,CASSLDSGYTGELFF
few,TRBV4-3,NA,TRBJ1-2,TGCGCCAGCAGCCAAGTGGGGGCTAGAGGGAGTTATGGCTACACCTTC,CASSQVGARGSYGYTF
NA,TRBV7-3,NA,TRBJ2-5,TGTGCCAGCAGCCTCAGGGGGGTCGGCGAGACCCAGTACTTC,CASSLRGVGETQYF
once,TRBV21-1,NA,TRBJ1-5,TGTGCCAGCAGCAAAAGAGGTGGGACAGGGAATGCGAGCGATCAGCCCCAGCATTTT,CASSKRGGTGNASDQPQHF
NA,TRBV27,TRBD1,TRBJ1-1,TGTGCCAGCAGTTCCAGGACAGGGGGGAGGACTGAAGCTTTCTTT,CASSSRTGGRTEAFF
NA,TRBV4-3,TRBD2,TRBJ2-3,TGCGCCAGCAGCCAAGATTTAGTACTAGCGGGCGCAGATACGCAGTATTTT,CASSQDLVLAGADTQYF
NA,TRBV4-3,TRBD1,TRBJ1-3,TGCGCCAGCAGCCAAGTATCAGGGGGCCGATCTGGAAACACCATATATTTT,CASSQVSGGRSGNTIYF
NA,TRBV29-1,TRBD1,TRBJ1-4,TGCAGCGTTGACCAGACAGGGCGTAATGAAAAACTGTTTTTT,CSVDQTGRNEKLFF
NA,TRBV9,TRBD2,TRBJ2-1,TGTGCCAGCAGCGTGGGGTTCAGGACTAGCGGGGTCTCCTACAATGAGCAGTTCTTC,CASSVGFRTSGVSYNEQFF
NA,TRBV7-3,TRBD2,TRBJ2-2,TGTGCCAGCAGCATACTAGCGGGGAACACCGGGGAGCTGTTTTTT,CASSILAGNTGELFF
few,TRBV6-6,NA,TRBJ1-4,TGTGCCAGCGAAACATCGTCCGATGAAAAACTGTTTTTT,CASETSSDEKLFF
NA,TRBV25-1,NA,TRBJ1-2,TGTGCCAGCAGTGAATATGGGGCCCCGGCCAACTATGGCTACACCTTC,CASSEYGAPANYGYTF
NA,TRBV6-5,TRBD2,TRBJ2-7,TGTGCCAGCCGAAAACAGAGCGGGGCAGTCTACGAGCAGTACTTC,CASRKQSGAVYEQYF
NA,TRBV5-5,NA,TRBJ2-3,TGTGCCAGCAGCTTGAACCGGGGAGATACGCAGTATTTT,CASSLNRGDTQYF
NA,TRBV9,TRBD1,TRBJ1-1,TGTGCCAGCAGCGTAGTAGGACAGGGGACCACTGAAGCTTTCTTT,CASSVVGQGTTEAFF
NA,TRBV5-1,TRBD1,TRBJ1-3,TGCGCCAGCAGCTTGGCAACAGGGGATGGAAACACCATATATTTT,CASSLATGDGNTIYF
NA,TRBV19,TRBD2,TRBJ2-1,TGTGCCAGTAGTTGGACTAGCGGGATCGTCGGCAATGAGCAGTTCTTC,CASSWTSGIVGNEQFF
NA,TRBV9,NA,TRBJ1-5,TGTGCCAGCAGCGTGGTGGGGGCAGGGCGATTTCAGCCCCAGCATTTT,CASSVVGAGRFQPQHF
NA,TRBV18,TRBD2,TRBJ2-3,TGTGCCAGCTCACCGGGACTAGCGGGAGGGCCAGATACGCAGTATTTT,CASSPGLAGGPDTQYF
NA,TRBV7-2,TRBD1,TRBJ2-7,TGTGCCAGCAGCCAGACAGGGTACTACGAGCAGTACTTC,CASSQTGYYEQYF
few,TRBV6-1,TRBD1,TRBJ2-3,TGTGCCAGCAGCCCAGGGGGCTCAAGCACAGATACGCAGTATTTT,CASSPGGSSTDTQYF
NA,TRBV11-2,TRBD1,TRBJ2-1,TGTGCCAGCAGCTCCCGACAGGGGAATGAGCAGTTCTTC,CASSSRQGNEQFF
NA,TRBV5-1,TRBD1,TRBJ2-3,TGCGCCAGCAGCTTGGGTGCTCGGACAGGGGGCTCCTACACAGATACGCAGTATTTT,CASSLGARTGGSYTDTQYF
NA,TRBV5-4,NA,TRBJ2-7,TGTGCCAGCAGCTTGAAGAGCGGACCCTACGAGCAGTACTTC,CASSLKSGPYEQYF
NA,TRBV25-1,NA,TRBJ1-1,TGTGCCAGCAGTGAATACACAGGGAGGGGCACTGAAGCTTTCTTT,CASSEYTGRGTEAFF
NA,TRBV5-6,NA,TRBJ2-1,TGTGCCAGCAGCTTGCCGACCCGGGATATCTACAATGAGCAGTTCTTC,CASSLPTRDIYNEQFF
NA,TRBV6-5,NA,TRBJ1-1,TGTGCCAGCAGCCTAACTTTGCTGAACACTGAAGCTTTCTTT,CASSLTLLNTEAFF
NA,TRBV5-1,NA,TRBJ2-1,TGCGCCAGCAGCTTGGTTAGTACTCTCTACAATGAGCAGTTCTTC,CASSLVSTLYNEQFF
NA,TRBV30,NA,TRBJ1-2,TGTGCCTGGAGTCCCGAGAAAGGCTACACCTTC,CAWSPEKGYTF
NA,TRBV5-1,TRBD2,TRBJ2-3,TGCGCCAGCAGCTTGTTACTAGCGGGGGCTCGGGATACGCAGTATTTT,CASSLLLAGARDTQYF
NA,TRBV30,TRBD2,TRBJ2-1,TGTTCCTGGTGGGTGAGGACTAGTGGGGGTTCGGAGCAGTTCTTC,CSWWVRTSGGSEQFF
few,TRBV5-1,NA,TRBJ1-6,TGCGCCAGCAGCTTGGACGGTTCACCCCTCCACTTT,CASSLDGSPLHF
NA,TRBV5-6,NA,TRBJ1-5,TGTGCCAGCAGCTTGGAGGGGAGCAATCAGCCCCAGCATTTT,CASSLEGSNQPQHF
many,TRBV5-1,NA,TRBJ2-7,TGCGCCAGCAGCTTGGAGAGGGACTACGAGCAGTACTTC,CASSLERDYEQYF
once,TRBV30,NA,TRBJ1-1,TGTGCCTGGAGTGGAGGGGGGAACACTGAAGCTTTCTTT,CAWSGGGNTEAFF
NA,TRBV6-1,NA,TRBJ1-2,TGTGCCAGCAGTGAAGGTCCAGCGAACTATGGCTACACCTTC,CASSEGPANYGYTF
NA,TRBV27,TRBD1,TRBJ1-1,TGTGCCACCCGACCTACAGGGGCGATGAACACTGAAGCTTTCTTT,CATRPTGAMNTEAFF
NA,TRBV5-4,TRBD1,TRBJ2-3,TGTGCCAGCAGCGAGGCGACAGGGCGCACAGATACGCAGTATTTT,CASSEATGRTDTQYF
NA,TRBV29-1,TRBD1,TRBJ1-2,TGCAGCGTTGTGGAAGGGACAGGGAGCTATGGCTACACCTTC,CSVVEGTGSYGYTF
NA,TRBV5-1,TRBD1,TRBJ1-2,TGCGCCAGCAGCCCCAGGACAGGCGGTAGCTATGGCTACACCTTC,CASSPRTGGSYGYTF
NA,TRBV10-2,NA,TRBJ2-3,TGCGCCAGCAGAACCGACAGCTCCACAGATACGCAGTATTTT,CASRTDSSTDTQYF
NA,TRBV18,NA,TRBJ1-2,TGTGCCAGCTCACCAACGGGGTCGGGGAGCTACACCTTC,CASSPTGSGSYTF
NA,TRBV6-1,TRBD2,TRBJ2-7,TGTGCCAGCAGTGTCACTAGCGGGGGGACGACCTACGAGCAGTACTTC,CASSVTSGGTTYEQYF
NA,TRBV10-3,NA,TRBJ2-5,TGTGCCATCAGTGAGACAAGTAGCGGAGTGGGAGAGACCCAGTACTTC,CAISETSSGVGETQYF
once,TRBV30,TRBD1,TRBJ1-6,TGTGCCTGGGACAGGGTGGCAGATTCACCCCTCCACTTT,CAWDRVADSPLHF
NA,TRBV5-4,TRBD1,TRBJ2-5,TGTGCCAGCAGCAGCCGGGACAGGGAATCAGAGACCCAGTACTTC,CASSSRDRESETQYF
NA,TRBV30,TRBD1,TRBJ1-3,TGTGCCTGGAGTGTAGACGGGGCAGGGGGCACCATATATTTT,CAWSVDGAGGTIYF
few,TRBV5-4,TRBD1,TRBJ1-2,TGTGCCAGCAGCCTCGGACAGGGAGGCTTGGCGGGTGGCTACACCTTC,CASSLGQGGLAGGYTF
NA,TRBV30,NA,TRBJ2-7,TGTGCCTGGAGTGTACCCCGGCAGGGGCTACCCTACGAGCAGTACTTC,CAWSVPRQGLPYEQYF
NA,TRBV30,TRBD1,TRBJ1-1,TGTGCCTTGACAGGGGCGGACACTGAAGCTTTCTTT,CALTGADTEAFF
NA,TRBV6-4,TRBD1,TRBJ2-1,TGTGCCAGCAGTGCGACAGGGGGAGAGCAGTTCTTC,CASSATGGEQFF
NA,TRBV29-1,TRBD1,TRBJ1-1,TGCAGCGTCAAAGGCGGCTCCGGGACAGGGATAGAAAGCACTGAAGCTTTCTTT,CSVKGGSGTGIESTEAFF
NA,TRBV9,NA,TRBJ1-2,TGTGCCAGCAGCGTAGGCGCGCTCTATGGCTACACCTTC,CASSVGALYGYTF